The 2 T cell receptor beta chains given below trace back to one sample, sequenced in a study of blood T cell repertoires in COVID-19. Profiling relied on immunoSEQ multiplex PCR, and the TCRdb table lists in-frame clones only, not all of them. The sample yields approximately 50,000 clones, about 72% seen once. Sequenced sample: PBMCs or T cells enriched from blood (not recorded which). The origin of the receptors is a woman aged 45-59 years with acute COVID-19.

V and J are TRBV28 and TRBJ2-4; TRBD1 is a possible D gene (6 bases). V was clipped by 5 bases and J by 3 bases, with 23 bases between them. The CDR3 has 18 residues. Germline values: CDR1 MDHEN, CDR2 SYDVKM. CDR3 region: CASSTRVVGGGFKNIQYF. The CDR3 bases are TGTGCCAGCAGTACCCGCGTTGTGGGTGGGGGCTTCAAAAACATTCAGTACTTC.

The chain carries TRBV7-3 and TRBJ2-5, with a possible D match to TRBD2 (6 bases). The germline CDR1 and CDR2 sequences are SGHTA and FQGTGA. This CDR3 has 13 residues. With 2 bases removed from V and 4 bases from J, the gap between germline ends came to 8 bases. CDR3 bases: TGTGCCAGCAGCTTAGGGGGGATAGAGACCCAGTACTTC. Its translation is CASSLGGIETQYF.